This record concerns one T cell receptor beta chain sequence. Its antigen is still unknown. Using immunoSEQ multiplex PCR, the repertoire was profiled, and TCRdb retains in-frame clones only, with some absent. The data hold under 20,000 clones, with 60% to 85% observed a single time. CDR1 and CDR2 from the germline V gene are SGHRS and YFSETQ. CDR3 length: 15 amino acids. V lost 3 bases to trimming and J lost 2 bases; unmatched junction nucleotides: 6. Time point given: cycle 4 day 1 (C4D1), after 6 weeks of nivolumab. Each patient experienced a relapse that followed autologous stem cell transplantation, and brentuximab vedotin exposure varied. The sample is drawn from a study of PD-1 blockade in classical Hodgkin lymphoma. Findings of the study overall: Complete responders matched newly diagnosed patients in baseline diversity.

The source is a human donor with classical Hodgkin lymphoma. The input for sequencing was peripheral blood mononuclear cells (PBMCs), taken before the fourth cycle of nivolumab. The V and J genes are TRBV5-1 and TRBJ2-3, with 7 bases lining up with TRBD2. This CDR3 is CASSSSGANTDTQYF. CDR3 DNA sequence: TGCGCCAGCAGCTCCAGCGGGGCAAACACAGATACGCAGTATTTT.